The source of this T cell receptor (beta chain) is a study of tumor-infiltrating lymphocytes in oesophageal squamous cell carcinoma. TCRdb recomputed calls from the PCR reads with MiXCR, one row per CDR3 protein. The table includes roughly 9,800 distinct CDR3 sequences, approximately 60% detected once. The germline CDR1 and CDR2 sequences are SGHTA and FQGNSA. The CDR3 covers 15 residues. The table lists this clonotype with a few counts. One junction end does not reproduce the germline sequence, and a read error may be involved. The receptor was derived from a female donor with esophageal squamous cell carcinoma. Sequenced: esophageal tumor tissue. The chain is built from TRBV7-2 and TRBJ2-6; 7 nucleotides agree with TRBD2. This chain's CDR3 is CASSHGRDYQQSRYF. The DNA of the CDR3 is TGTGCCAGCAGCCATGGCCGGGACTACCAACAATCGCGCTACTTC.